The source of this T cell receptor (beta chain) is a study of T cell responses to AZD1222 COVID-19 vaccine. The wider study: Combined were second doses at about 4 or about 12 weeks.

The table came from immunoSEQ multiplex PCR; TCRdb's copy has only in-frame clones and leaves some out. The data hold 100,000 to 150,000 clones, with 85% to 95% observed a single time. CDR1 is SEHNR and CDR2 is FQNEAQ in the germline V gene (reference sequence). This CDR3 contains 14 residues. The J segment lost 4 bases and the V segment lost 5 bases, leaving 7 bases of the junction unmatched. Details on this clone: No antigen is known for it.

Whole-study results and caveats: White British ancestry dominated among donors, who included more females, and clonal diversity was possibly underestimated.

The V gene is TRBV7-9, the J gene TRBJ1-2; 7 bases fit TRBD1. The sequencing used peripheral blood, collected on day 0 of AZD1222 vaccination. The clonotype was recovered from an adult in good health. This CDR3 reads CASSPDRMAYGYTF. The CDR3 DNA follows: TGTGCCAGCAGCCCGGACAGGATGGCCTATGGCTACACCTTC.